This note documents a single T cell receptor beta chain sequence. Libraries were prepared by immunoSEQ multiplex PCR; TCRdb keeps only in-frame clonotypes and omits some of them. Of about 240,000 clones listed, approximately 83% are singletons. CDR1 and CDR2 (germline): MNHEY, SMNVEV (reference sequence). V was trimmed by 8 bases and J by 6 bases, leaving 17 bases between them. CDR3 length equals 14 residues. The sample originates from a study of blood T cell repertoires in COVID-19. This chain links TRBV27 with TRBJ1-5; perhaps TRBD1 as D (5 bases). Sequenced sample: peripheral blood. The sequence was obtained from a woman aged 80 or over with acute or convalescent COVID-19. CDR3 bases: TGTGCCAGCGCCGGGGCGGGAGGTTTTCAGCCCCAGCATTTT. The encoded protein is CASAGAGGFQPQHF.